A selection of T cell receptor beta chains follows, all from one sample in a study of identical twins. TCRdb analysed the 5' RACE reads with MiXCR anew, one entry per CDR3 protein. The sample records nearly 900,000 distinct CDR3 sequences, 10% to 15% being singletons. These data also featured in a second study, about yellow fever vaccine responses in identical twins.

The specimen sequenced was PBMCs. The receptors stem from a woman between 18 and 29 years old in good health. Both conserved end residues are part of each CDR3. Each record gives: V gene, clone size, J gene, D gene, CDR3 DNA, CDR3 protein. A D gene is named only where the DNA matches it firmly. Clone size is shown for a subset of rows, as once, few, many or a class of expanded clone.

>TRBV12-3/TRBV12-4|few|TRBJ2-2|TRBD2
TGTGCCAGCAGTCCAGCGGGAGGCACCGGGGAGCTGTTTTTT
CASSPAGGTGELFF
>TRBV18|-|TRBJ2-7|-
TGTGCCAGCTCACCATACAGTCGCGAGCAGTACTTC
CASSPYSREQYF
>TRBV13|few|TRBJ1-2|-
TGTGCCAGCAGCGAAGGGGGAGGTGGCTACACCTTC
CASSEGGGGYTF
>TRBV5-1|few|TRBJ1-4|TRBD1
TGCGCCAGCAGCTTGGAGGGACAGGGGTTTGAAAAACTGTTTTTT
CASSLEGQGFEKLFF
>TRBV2|few|TRBJ1-1|-
TGTGCCATCTACCCGACAGGCCTGGCAGCTTTCTTT
CAIYPTGLAAFF
>TRBV20-1|-|TRBJ2-3|TRBD2
TGCAGTGCCCCAAAGGCCCCGGGACTAGTCGGGGGTAGCACAGATACGCAGTATTTT
CSAPKAPGLVGGSTDTQYF
>TRBV5-1|few|TRBJ1-3|-
TGCGCCAGCAGCTTCCTGACAGGAGAAGGAAACACCATATATTTT
CASSFLTGEGNTIYF
>TRBV4-1|few|TRBJ2-2|-
TGCGCCAGCAGCCAAGAAGGCGGCCAGACGTTCACCGGGGAGCTGTTTTTT
CASSQEGGQTFTGELFF
>TRBV21-1|-|TRBJ2-7|-
TGTGCCAGCAGCTCCCGATTGACTAGCGGGAGTGAGGAATCCTACGAGCAGTACTTC
CASSSRLTSGSEESYEQYF
>TRBV7-6|-|TRBJ2-6|-
TGTGCCAGCAGCGCACCTGGGGCCAACGTCCTGACTTTC
CASSAPGANVLTF
>TRBV3-1|-|TRBJ1-6|-
TGTGCCAGCAGCCAAGATCCAGGAATAAATTCACCCCTCCACTTT
CASSQDPGINSPLHF
>TRBV12-3/TRBV12-4|many|TRBJ2-2|TRBD1
TGTGCCAGCAGTTTAGGCGGGACAGGGAACACCGGGGAGCTGTTTTTT
CASSLGGTGNTGELFF
>TRBV19|once|TRBJ2-6|-
TGTGCCAGTAGACCTCGGGCAGGCTTGGAGGGGGCCAACGTCCTGACTTTC
CASRPRAGLEGANVLTF
>TRBV20-1|few|TRBJ2-1|-
TGCAGTGCTAGCAGGCTCACGACGGGCAATGAGCAGTTCTTC
CSASRLTTGNEQFF
>TRBV29-1|few|TRBJ2-7|TRBD1
TGCAGCGTTGAATTGGTACAGGGGAACTACGAGCAGTACTTC
CSVELVQGNYEQYF
>TRBV7-9|few|TRBJ1-4|-
TGTGCCAGCAGTCGCCGCCCAACGGAAAGCCTAGGTGAAAAACTGTTTTTT
CASSRRPTESLGEKLFF
>TRBV6-8|many|TRBJ2-4|-
TGTGCCAGCAAGTTCAGGGACAACAAAAACATTCAGTACTTC
CASKFRDNKNIQYF
>TRBV5-1|-|TRBJ2-4|-
TGCGCCAGCAGCTCAAGACAGAATCTAGCCAAAAACATTCAGTACTTC
CASSSRQNLAKNIQYF
>TRBV5-1|many|TRBJ2-7|-
TGCGCCAGCAGCTTGGGCAGGGTTTCCCACGAGCAGTACTTC
CASSLGRVSHEQYF
>TRBV7-9|few|TRBJ2-3|-
TGTGCCAGCAGCTTGGAGGCTGCTACAGATACGCAGTATTTT
CASSLEAATDTQYF
>TRBV15|many|TRBJ2-1|-
TGTGCCACCAGCGGAGATGTTGCGGGGCCCTACTCCTACAATGAGCAGTTCTTC
CATSGDVAGPYSYNEQFF
>TRBV7-3|few|TRBJ2-1|TRBD2
TGTGCCAGCAGCGACGTGTTAGCGGGAGGGAATGAGCAGTTCTTC
CASSDVLAGGNEQFF
>TRBV20-1|few|TRBJ2-3|-
TGCAGTGCTAGAGTGGGGGGGGGCCCACACACAGATACGCAGTATTTT
CSARVGGGPHTDTQYF
>TRBV5-1|-|TRBJ2-4|TRBD1
TGCGCCAGCAGCTTGGAAGGGACAGGGCGTGGCATTCAGTACTTC
CASSLEGTGRGIQYF
>TRBV2|few|TRBJ2-7|-
TGTGCCAGCAGTGTAGACAACTACTCCTACGAGCAGTACTTC
CASSVDNYSYEQYF
>TRBV12-3/TRBV12-4|-|TRBJ1-4|TRBD1
TGTGCCAGCAGAGGACAGGCGGGGAGGGAAAAACTGTTTTTT
CASRGQAGREKLFF
>TRBV12-5|few|TRBJ1-2|TRBD1
TGTGCTAGTGGTTTGGTACCCTCGGACAGGGTGTATGGCTACACCTTC
CASGLVPSDRVYGYTF
>TRBV7-2|few|TRBJ2-1|TRBD2
TGTGCCAGCAGCCGTCGGACTAGCGGGAGATTCTACAATGAGCAGTTCTTC
CASSRRTSGRFYNEQFF